Following are 24 T cell receptor beta chains from one sample sequenced in a study of blood T cell repertoires in COVID-19. Produced via immunoSEQ multiplex PCR; TCRdb's table is partial and in-frame only. The sample comprises roughly 260,000 clones, around 85% of which are singletons, and under 2.5% rests with the top ten. The material sequenced was PBMCs or T cells enriched from blood (not recorded which). The receptors originated from a woman between 45 and 60 years old who had recovered from COVID-19.

This chain uses TRBV29-1 with TRBJ2-7; 7 nucleotides agree with TRBD2. The germline gives CDR1 SQVTM, CDR2 ANQGSEA. J gave up 9 bases and V 4 bases, and 9 bases lay outside the gene matches. CDR3 length: 12 amino acids. Here the CDR3 DNA reads TGCAGCGTTGCTAGCGGCACTTCGCCGCAGTACTTC. Its protein is CSVASGTSPQYF.

This sequence joins TRBV24-1 and TRBJ2-1; 13 positions match TRBD2. Germline V lookup: CDR1 KGHDR, CDR2 SFDVKD. The CDR3 spans 19 residues. Trimming cost V 6 bases and J 0 bases; bases outside gene matches: 10. DNA of the CDR3: TGTGCCACCAGTTCAACTAGCGGGAGGGTTTTCAGCTCCTACAATGAGCAGTTCTTC. The encoded protein is CATSSTSGRVFSSYNEQFF.

The chain recombines TRBV3-1 (or the pseudogene TRBV3-2) with TRBJ2-1; 8 bases align to TRBD1. The germline CDR1 and CDR2 sequences are LGHDT and YNNKEL (reference sequence). After removal of 4 bases from V and 9 bases from J, the junction contained 8 bases not matched to a gene. The CDR3 has 14 amino acids. CDR3 region: CASSPHRGSGEQFF. For the CDR3, the DNA is TGTGCCAGCAGCCCCCACAGGGGGTCGGGTGAGCAGTTCTTC.

This chain connects TRBV9 to TRBJ1-3; D uncertain. V was cut by 4 bases and J by 0 bases, with 14 bases left in between. The germline gives CDR1 SGDLS, CDR2 YYNGEE. The length of the CDR3 is 16 residues. In DNA form, the CDR3 reads TGTGCCAGCAGCCCGACCGGAGACGACTCTGGAAACACCATATATTTT. This gives the protein CASSPTGDDSGNTIYF.

This clone was counted once. The chain joins TRBV5-6 to TRBJ2-1, with TRBD1 identical over 7 bases. Per the germline V gene, CDR1 is SGHDT and CDR2 is YYEEEE. V gave up 1 base and J gave up 8 bases; unmatched junction bases: 9. The CDR3 sequence is 15 residues long. CDR3 sequence (DNA): TGTGCCAGCAGCTTGAATCCAGGGGGAGCGGATGAGCAGTTCTTC. Amino acids: CASSLNPGGADEQFF. Variable domain in full (rest from reference TRBV5-6 and TRBJ2-1): DAGVTQSPTHLIKTRGQQVTLRCSPKSGHDTVSWYQQALGQGPQFIFQYYEEEERQRGNFPDRFSGHQFPNYSSELNVNALLLGDSALYLCASSLNPGGADEQFFGPGTRLTVL.

The J gene is TRBJ2-7, the V gene TRBV3-1 (or the pseudogene TRBV3-2); 11 nucleotides match TRBD1. The CDR3 consists of 16 residues. Looked up from germline, CDR1 is LGHDT and CDR2 is YNNKEL (reference sequence). The V and J ends lost 4 bases and 4 bases, in that order; junction bases with no gene match: 9. The CDR3 nucleotides are TGTGCCAGCAGCCGTCCCGGGACAGGGGGTACTTACGAGCAGTACTTC. Protein product: CASSRPGTGGTYEQYF.

The CDR3: CSARPGETQYF. The DNA for the CDR3 is TGCAGTGCTAGACCGGGGGAGACCCAGTACTTC. The V gene is TRBV20-1, the J gene TRBJ2-5; perhaps TRBD2 as D (5 bases). Deletions cut 2 bases from V and 5 bases from J, with 6 bases between. This CDR3 comprises 11 residues. Germline-derived CDR1 and CDR2 are DFQATT and SNEGSKA (reference sequence).

The chain is built from TRBV12-3 or TRBV12-4 and TRBJ1-1; weak D call: TRBD1 (5 bases). Trimming pared 3 bases from V and 6 bases from J, leaving 11 bases between. This CDR3 comprises 13 residues. For the CDR3, the DNA is TGTGCCAGCAGTTTCGGGGGGTCTGCTGAAGCTTTCTTT. It codes for CASSFGGSAEAFF.

The chain joins TRBV7-8 to TRBJ1-2; 8 bases match TRBD1. In germline, CDR1 is SGHVS, CDR2 FQNEAQ. CDR3 length: 14 amino acids. Losses at the gene ends were 4 bases for V and 4 bases for J; bases not matched to a gene: 5. CDR3 loop: CASSSGQASYGYTF. In nucleotides, the CDR3 is TGTGCCAGCAGCTCGGGACAGGCGTCCTATGGCTACACCTTC.

The chain carries TRBV24-1 and TRBJ2-2; 11 bases are a match to TRBD2. CDR3 length: 14 residues. Germline V gene sequence: CDR1 KGHDR, CDR2 SFDVKD. Trimming at V came to 7 bases and at J to 5 bases, leaving 2 bases not matched to a gene. DNA of the CDR3: TGTGCCACCAGGACTAGCGGGGAAACCGGGGAGCTGTTTTTT. Translation: CATRTSGETGELFF.

The J gene is TRBJ2-5, the V gene TRBV5-1; 9 bases agree with TRBD2. Germline CDR1 SGHRS, CDR2 YFSETQ. Trimming at V came to 3 bases and at J to 0 bases, leaving 6 bases not matched to a gene. This CDR3 contains 16 residues. The CDR3 DNA reads as TGCGCCAGCAGCTCCGGGACTAGCATGTACCAAGAGACCCAGTACTTC. Its translation: CASSSGTSMYQETQYF. Full variable domain (outside the CDR3, taken from reference TRBV5-1 and TRBJ2-5): KAGVTQTPRYLIKTRGQQVTLSCSPISGHRSVSWYQQTPGQGLQFLFEYFSETQRNKGNFPGRFSGRQFSNSRSEMNVSTLELGDSALYLCASSSGTSMYQETQYFGPGTRLLVL.

The chain uses TRBV7-3 and TRBJ2-3; the D gene is possibly TRBD2 (6 bases). The CDR3 is 13 amino acids. V was pared by 5 bases and J by 2 bases, with 8 bases between. The V gene's germline CDR1 is SGHTA and CDR2 FQGTGA. CDR3 sequence: CASSRTNTDTQYF. DNA of the CDR3: TGTGCCAGCAGCCGGACTAACACAGATACGCAGTATTTT.

The rearrangement joins TRBV12-3 or TRBV12-4 to TRBJ1-1, with D hard to call. The CDR3 is 11 amino acids. Trimming removed 8 bases at V and 3 bases at J, with 7 bases between. The CDR3 DNA sequence: TGTGCCAGCGGGAGTTACACTGAAGCTTTCTTT. Translating gives CASGSYTEAFF.

This clone was counted between two and nine times. This rearrangement joins TRBV7-9 to TRBJ2-7; possible D gene TRBD1, 5 bases. Trimming took off 5 bases at V and 3 bases at J, with 14 bases between the two ends. Germline assignment: CDR1 SEHNR and CDR2 FQNEAQ (reference sequence). CDR3 length: 14 amino acids. The CDR3: CASSDDSYLYEQYF. The CDR3 region has the DNA TGTGCCAGCAGCGACGACAGCTACCTCTACGAGCAGTACTTC.

V gene TRBV4-1 combines with J gene TRBJ2-2, with 8 bases that match TRBD1. V gave up 1 base and J gave up 4 bases; unmatched junction bases: 11. Per the germline V gene, CDR1 is MGHRA and CDR2 is YSYEKL. The CDR3 runs 18 residues. Here the CDR3 DNA reads TGCGCCAGCAGCCAAGCTCCCCGACAGGGGTTGGGCACCGGGGAGCTGTTTTTT. Its protein product is CASSQAPRQGLGTGELFF.

The chain is built from TRBV24-1 and TRBJ2-1; D is undetermined. The V end was cut by 5 bases, the J end by 6 bases, with 13 bases between. Germline V lookup: CDR1 KGHDR, CDR2 SFDVKD. This CDR3 region has 14 residues. The CDR3 nucleotides are TGTGCCACCAGTGGGAATGGGCTCATCAATGAGCAGTTCTTC. It encodes CATSGNGLINEQFF.

This chain uses TRBV6-5 with TRBJ1-1; D unclear. The CDR3 spans 13 residues. Trimming pared 5 bases from V and 3 bases from J, leaving 10 bases between. The germline CDR1 and CDR2 sequences are MNHEY and SVGAGI. The CDR3 is CASSLERYTEAFF. As DNA, the CDR3 is TGTGCCAGCAGTCTCGAGAGGTACACTGAAGCTTTCTTT.

The V and J genes are TRBV19 and TRBJ2-1; 8 nucleotides align to TRBD2. The CDR3 spans 15 residues. Per germline, CDR1 LNHDA and CDR2 SQIVND (reference sequence). V lost 3 bases and J lost 0; bases outside the gene matches: 1. Here the CDR3 reads CASSIAGGSYNEQFF. The DNA of the CDR3 is TGTGCCAGTAGTATCGCGGGAGGCTCCTACAATGAGCAGTTCTTC.

The chain employs TRBV27 and TRBJ1-2; 7 positions agree with TRBD1. This CDR3 contains 14 residues. Germline assignment: CDR1 MNHEY and CDR2 SMNVEV (reference sequence). V lost 5 bases to trimming and J lost 3 bases; unmatched junction nucleotides: 6. The CDR3 sequence is CASSPTGADYGYTF. The DNA for the CDR3 is TGTGCCAGCAGTCCAACAGGGGCGGACTATGGCTACACCTTC.

The chain employs TRBV10-2 and TRBJ2-5, with a possible D match to TRBD1 (5 bases). V was pared by 5 bases and J by 5 bases, with 21 bases between. Germline loops: CDR1 WSHSY, CDR2 SAAADI. The CDR3 spans 16 residues. The CDR3 DNA follows: TGCGCCAGCAGTTTGGGGCTCTCTCAGCGTCGGGAGACCCAGTACTTC. Its protein is CASSLGLSQRRETQYF.

The V gene is TRBV7-9, the J gene TRBJ1-1; 10 bases are a match to TRBD1. Germline V gene lookup returns CDR1 SEHNR and CDR2 FQNEAQ (reference sequence). J was trimmed by 5 bases and V by 5 bases; bases with no gene match: 5. The length of the CDR3 is 14 residues. The DNA of the CDR3 is TGTGCCAGCAGCCAGGACAGGGGGTGGACTGAAGCTTTCTTT. Encoded protein: CASSQDRGWTEAFF.

The chain uses TRBV6-5 and TRBJ1-1; D is ambiguous. Germline CDR1 is MNHEY and CDR2 is SVGAGI. CDR3 length: 12 residues. Trimming removed 7 bases at V and 7 bases at J, with 13 bases between. CDR3 nucleotides: TGTGCCAGCACCCCCGGGGTTATTGAAGCTTTCTTT. Translating it yields CASTPGVIEAFF.

The chain joins TRBV9 to TRBJ2-5; TRBD2 aligns across 9 bases. The CDR3 is made up of 16 amino acids. J was trimmed by 4 bases and V by 0 bases; bases with no gene match: 7. Per germline, CDR1 SGDLS and CDR2 YYNGEE. DNA of the CDR3: TGTGCCAGCAGCGTAGGAAATAGCGGGAGTGGAGAGACCCAGTACTTC. Residues: CASSVGNSGSGETQYF.

The chain employs TRBV5-8 and TRBJ2-7; D is unresolved. The germline V gene has CDR1 SGHTS and CDR2 YDEGEE. Trimming pared 1 base from V and 5 bases from J, leaving 16 bases between. The CDR3 runs 15 residues. The CDR3, as DNA: TGTGCCAGCAGCTTGCGTTTCCACTCCCGGGACGAGCAGTACTTC. Translation gives CASSLRFHSRDEQYF.